The 3 T cell receptor beta chains below come from one sample, sequenced in a study of blood T cells in healthy people across ages. A J-beta primer mix and a sample-barcoded 5' primer were used in a second PCR of about 7 to 12 cycles. From the 5' RACE reads, TCRdb called clonotypes with MiXCR, one entry per CDR3 protein. The sample includes around 780,000 distinct CDR3 sequences, more than 55% seen only once; the top ten take around a quarter. Sequenced input: blood. Receptor source: a man aged 40-55 years in good health.

The genes are TRBV21-1 and TRBJ2-2; the table assigns TRBD2, which was not confirmed against the DNA. TRBV21-1 is shown as a pseudogene. The length of the CDR3 is 20 residues. CDR3 loop: CASLKFYGTSGGADTGELFF. The CDR3 DNA reads TGTGCCAGCTTGAAGTTTTACGGGACTAGCGGGGGGGCGGACACCGGGGAGCTGTTTTTT.

This clonotype was seen a few times. The chain has TRBV7-9 and TRBJ1-6, with 9 bases aligning to TRBD1. CDR1 SEHNR and CDR2 FQNEAQ come from the germline V gene (reference sequence). V lost 2 bases, J lost 9 bases, and 8 bases stayed unmatched. The length of the CDR3 is 16 residues. The CDR3 is CASSLTQGAKFSPLHF. CDR3 DNA sequence: TGTGCCAGCAGCTTAACACAGGGGGCGAAATTTTCACCCCTCCACTTT.

This chain uses TRBV5-1 with TRBJ2-1; D ambiguous. Trimming left V 4 bases short and J 0 bases short, with 14 bases between. This CDR3 has 16 amino acids. Germline V gene lookup returns CDR1 SGHRS and CDR2 YFSETQ. The CDR3 is CASSVGSRGSYNEQFF. CDR3 nucleotide sequence: TGCGCCAGCAGCGTGGGATCTCGAGGCTCCTACAATGAGCAGTTCTTC.